This TCR beta chain was obtained from a study of blood T cell repertoires in COVID-19. Study summary: Collection of acute and convalescent COVID-19 samples took place in the United States, Italy and Spain. T cells, B-cell-depleted T cells, or PBMCs provided the cDNA or gDNA that served as material.

V shed 3 bases and J 3 bases; nucleotides not matched to a gene: 5. Germline V CDR1 and CDR2: KGHSH, LQKENI. This CDR3 is built from 14 residues. This table comes from immunoSEQ multiplex PCR, and its TCRdb copy is limited to in-frame clones, with some not included. The sample holds about 300,000 clones, around 83% seen once. The sequencing input was peripheral blood. The chain has TRBV18 and TRBJ2-7, with 7 nucleotides matching TRBD1. The source of this sequence is a woman in her forties or fifties with acute or convalescent COVID-19. DNA for the CDR3: TGTGCCAGCTCACCCGGGACAGACAGCTACGAGCAGTACTTC. Protein product: CASSPGTDSYEQYF. The full variable domain, with the rest looked up from reference TRBV18 and TRBJ2-7, is NAGVMQNPRHLVRRRGQEARLRCSPMKGHSHVYWYRQLPEEGLKFMVYLQKENIIDESGMPKERFSAEFPKEGPSILRIQQVVRGDSAAYFCASSPGTDSYEQYFGPGTRLTVT.